This paragraph covers one T cell receptor (beta chain) sequence. The clone's antigen remains unknown. The record has no base qualities; no much larger clone is one base away. Patients with autoimmune disease history or receiving systemic immunosuppression were excluded from the trial. Peripheral blood for TCR sequencing was collected from all dose cohorts at baseline, on cycle 4 day 1, and on cycle 7 day 1. The samples were drawn from a first-in-human, open-label, multicenter phase I dose-escalation trial of ivuxolimab. The trial enrolled adults with locally advanced or metastatic head and neck squamous cell, hepatocellular, melanoma or renal cell carcinoma. CD4+ and CD8+ T cells were sorted separately from peripheral blood before TCR sequencing. For sequencing of the TCRbeta CDR3 region, genomic DNA was extracted from the sorted cells. TCRbeta CDR3 regions were sequenced using the immunoSEQ Assay. As stored in TCRdb, this immuneACCESS dataset retains in-frame rearrangements with V and J assigned. A fraction of the clones does not appear; measured against another copy, unresolved V genes explain less than half of the discrepancy, and the remainder lacks a known reason. Here the sample has about 7,200 clones; 65% to 80% occur a single time. The top ten hold 20% to 25% of the sample.

This entry comes from a study of OX40 agonist ivuxolimab in advanced cancers. General notes on the study: Ivuxolimab was an agonistic, fully human IgG2 monoclonal antibody directed against OX40 (CD134), a costimulatory receptor. In the dose-escalation cohort, 75% to 90% of patients were male, and the mean age was around 60 years with a range of about 20 to 80. The paper describes the monotherapy dose-escalation part (N = 52 patients) of the phase I trial of ivuxolimab. Intravenous ivuxolimab was administered to patients every 2 weeks at six dose levels: 0.01, 0.1, 0.3, 1.5, 3 and 10 mg/kg. Among the 52 dose-escalation patients, around 19 had hepatocellular carcinoma, roughly 15 melanoma, 9 renal cell carcinoma and 9 head and neck cancer. Peripheral TCRbeta sequencing was intended to test whether TCR sequence diversity was altered and clonal T-cell expansion was caused by ivuxolimab. Three dose-escalation patients achieved partial responses, one with hepatocellular carcinoma and two with cutaneous melanoma. Patients were allowed to have had prior anti-PD-1, anti-PD-L1 or anti-CTLA-4 therapy, and 40% to 45% of the dose-escalation patients had previously received checkpoint inhibitors. Overall study results and their limits: After ivuxolimab, more expanded clones were found on average in CD8+ T cells than in CD4+ T cells. In the 0.1-3.0 mg/kg groups, partial responders were among the patients with the lowest normalized peripheral clonal expansion, particularly in CD8+ T cells. Low levels of normalized T-cell clonal expansion were also seen in some patients who did not respond. At doses from 0.1 to 3.0 mg/kg, clonal expansion was seen in both CD4+ and CD8+ blood T cells between baseline and week 6. Antigen specificity was not determined for the clonally expanded peripheral T cells.

The receptor was isolated from an adult with an advanced solid tumor such as melanoma, head and neck, liver or kidney cancer. The input for sequencing was CD4+ or CD8+ T cells sorted from blood, taken in a trial of the OX40 agonist ivuxolimab.

The nucleotide sequence is TGTGCCAGCAGCGTAGGGGAGACCGGGGAGCTGTTTTTT. Its coded protein is CASSVGETGELFF. This receptor chain uses TRBV9 and TRBJ2-2; TRBD2 is a weak D gene call, 5 bases matching. CDR1 and CDR2 (SGDLS, YYNGEE) derive from the germline V gene. The CDR3 goes from the cysteine to the phenylalanine over 13 residues. The only DNA kept is the CDR3, 39 bases in frame from the first base. V loses 0 bases of germline sequence and J loses 5 bases, and the interval between the two ends is 5 bases.